The rows below give T cell receptor beta chains drawn from one sample of a study of blood T cells in healthy people across ages. MiXCR was run by TCRdb on the 5' RACE reads, yielding one entry per CDR3 protein. In the table there are approximately 850,000 distinct CDR3 sequences, about 62% of which are singletons. Sequenced sample: blood. The receptors originated from a man in his thirties or forties in good health. Each CDR3 is given with its conserved first and last residue. A D gene is named only where the DNA matches it firmly. Not all rows give a size; the values are once, few, many and, for expanded clones, a class.

v_gene: TRBV12-3/TRBV12-4; abundance: NA; j_gene: TRBJ2-7; d_gene: NA; CDR3nt: TGTGCCAGCGGTACCCAGAACACCTACGAGCAGTACTTC; CDR3aa: CASGTQNTYEQYF
v_gene: TRBV6-5; abundance: NA; j_gene: TRBJ1-1; d_gene: NA; CDR3nt: TGTGCCAGCAGTTACTCGATTCTGGGATCGCTGGGGACTGAAGCTTTCTTT; CDR3aa: CASSYSILGSLGTEAFF
v_gene: TRBV7-9; abundance: NA; j_gene: TRBJ2-1; d_gene: TRBD2; CDR3nt: TGTGCCAGCAGCTCAGATACCGGGAGGGGCAATGAGCAGTTCTTC; CDR3aa: CASSSDTGRGNEQFF
v_gene: TRBV13; abundance: NA; j_gene: TRBJ2-5; d_gene: TRBD1; CDR3nt: TGTGCCAGCAGGGATACAGGGGGTGTTCGAGAGACCCAGTACTTC; CDR3aa: CASRDTGGVRETQYF
v_gene: TRBV15; abundance: NA; j_gene: TRBJ2-5; d_gene: NA; CDR3nt: TGTGCCACCTCCCCGGGCTACCAAGAGACCCAGTACTTC; CDR3aa: CATSPGYQETQYF
v_gene: TRBV4-2; abundance: NA; j_gene: TRBJ2-5; d_gene: TRBD1; CDR3nt: TGTGCCAGCAGCCGATATTCGACAGGGGAACAAGAGACCCAGTACTTC; CDR3aa: CASSRYSTGEQETQYF
v_gene: TRBV7-2; abundance: once; j_gene: TRBJ2-7; d_gene: NA; CDR3nt: TGTGCCAGCAGGCCCGGCCTAGGCTCCTACGAGCAGTACTTC; CDR3aa: CASRPGLGSYEQYF
v_gene: TRBV4-3; abundance: NA; j_gene: TRBJ2-3; d_gene: TRBD2; CDR3nt: TGCGCCAGCAGCCACCGACTAGCGGGAGGGCCCTCTTTTCTTTCAGATACGCAGTATTTT; CDR3aa: CASSHRLAGGPSFLSDTQYF
v_gene: TRBV7-9; abundance: many; j_gene: TRBJ1-1; d_gene: NA; CDR3nt: TGTGCCAGCAGCCCGTATAACACTGAAGCTTTCTTT; CDR3aa: CASSPYNTEAFF
v_gene: TRBV20-1; abundance: few; j_gene: TRBJ2-7; d_gene: NA; CDR3nt: TGCAGTGCTAGTGGGGAGCTCTCCTACGAGCAGTACTTC; CDR3aa: CSASGELSYEQYF
v_gene: TRBV4-2; abundance: few; j_gene: TRBJ2-3; d_gene: NA; CDR3nt: TGTGCCAGCAGCCCGGGATTTGGGGCGAGCACAGATACGCAGTATTTT; CDR3aa: CASSPGFGASTDTQYF
v_gene: TRBV12-5; abundance: NA; j_gene: TRBJ2-5; d_gene: TRBD2; CDR3nt: TGTGCTAGTGCCCTCGGGAGCGGGGCTCAAGAGACCCAGTACTTC; CDR3aa: CASALGSGAQETQYF
v_gene: TRBV10-3; abundance: NA; j_gene: TRBJ2-5; d_gene: NA; CDR3nt: TGTGCCATCAGTGGTACTAAAGGGGTAGATGAGCAGTACTTC; CDR3aa: CAISGTKGVDEQYF
v_gene: TRBV20-1; abundance: few; j_gene: TRBJ2-1; d_gene: TRBD2; CDR3nt: TGCAGTGCTAGATCCCCTAGCGGGAGCGAGGAGCAGTTCTTC; CDR3aa: CSARSPSGSEEQFF
v_gene: TRBV7-9; abundance: NA; j_gene: TRBJ1-1; d_gene: NA; CDR3nt: TGTGCCAGCAGCTTATGGGTCCTCACTGAAGCTTTCTTT; CDR3aa: CASSLWVLTEAFF
v_gene: TRBV25-1; abundance: few; j_gene: TRBJ1-2; d_gene: NA; CDR3nt: TGTGCCAGCAGTGAATACGGGGAGAACTTCTATGGCTACACCTTC; CDR3aa: CASSEYGENFYGYTF
v_gene: TRBV29-1; abundance: few; j_gene: TRBJ2-7; d_gene: NA; CDR3nt: TGCAGCGTGGCCCCCTTAATAGGGGGAGGGTACGAGCAGTACTTC; CDR3aa: CSVAPLIGGGYEQYF
v_gene: TRBV20-1; abundance: NA; j_gene: TRBJ2-7; d_gene: NA; CDR3nt: TGCAGTGCTAGACCAAGCGACAGGACCTACGAGCAGTACTTC; CDR3aa: CSARPSDRTYEQYF
v_gene: TRBV29-1; abundance: NA; j_gene: TRBJ1-4; d_gene: NA; CDR3nt: TGCAGCGTTGGGGGGGATAATGAAAAACTGTTTTTT; CDR3aa: CSVGGDNEKLFF
v_gene: TRBV5-1; abundance: NA; j_gene: TRBJ2-1; d_gene: NA; CDR3nt: TGCGCCAGCAGTGGAGGAGGGCTGGTAGATGAGCAGTTCTTC; CDR3aa: CASSGGGLVDEQFF
v_gene: TRBV11-2; abundance: NA; j_gene: TRBJ2-3; d_gene: TRBD2; CDR3nt: TGTGCCAGCAGCTTAGGGACTAGCGGGGGGGGTTGGGATACGCAGTATTTT; CDR3aa: CASSLGTSGGGWDTQYF
v_gene: TRBV27; abundance: NA; j_gene: TRBJ1-5; d_gene: NA; CDR3nt: TGTGCCAGCAGTTTGCGCCGGCTCGATCAGCCCCAGCATTTT; CDR3aa: CASSLRRLDQPQHF
v_gene: TRBV5-5; abundance: once; j_gene: TRBJ2-3; d_gene: NA; CDR3nt: TGTGCCAGCAGCTCCCGACCCGGACTAACCGATACGCAGTATTTT; CDR3aa: CASSSRPGLTDTQYF
v_gene: TRBV7-2; abundance: NA; j_gene: TRBJ2-3; d_gene: NA; CDR3nt: TGTGCCAGCAGCCGCCCTCCAGGCGGTACGCAGTATTTT; CDR3aa: CASSRPPGGTQYF
v_gene: TRBV6-1; abundance: NA; j_gene: TRBJ2-1; d_gene: TRBD2; CDR3nt: TGTGCCAGCAGTGAAGCGGGTTGGGGGGGTGGTGAGCAGTTCTTC; CDR3aa: CASSEAGWGGGEQFF
v_gene: TRBV10-3; abundance: once; j_gene: TRBJ2-7; d_gene: NA; CDR3nt: TGTGCCATCAGTGAGTCGAAGGGAGCCCTAGGGTACGAGCAGTACTTC; CDR3aa: CAISESKGALGYEQYF
v_gene: TRBV3-1; abundance: NA; j_gene: TRBJ2-5; d_gene: NA; CDR3nt: TGTGCCAGCAGCCACCTTAGGACTGAAGAGACCCAGTACTTC; CDR3aa: CASSHLRTEETQYF
v_gene: TRBV7-2; abundance: NA; j_gene: TRBJ1-2; d_gene: TRBD1; CDR3nt: TGTGCCAGCAGCCGACCACAGGGGTATGGCTACACCTTC; CDR3aa: CASSRPQGYGYTF
v_gene: TRBV7-8; abundance: NA; j_gene: TRBJ2-5; d_gene: TRBD2; CDR3nt: TGTGCCAGCAGCCTAGGGGCTAGCGGAAAACAAGAGACCCAGTACTTC; CDR3aa: CASSLGASGKQETQYF
v_gene: TRBV2; abundance: NA; j_gene: TRBJ2-7; d_gene: TRBD1; CDR3nt: TGTGCCAGCAGTGCCTCCGGGACAGGGATAATCGAGCAGTACTTC; CDR3aa: CASSASGTGIIEQYF
v_gene: TRBV7-6; abundance: once; j_gene: TRBJ2-2; d_gene: NA; CDR3nt: TGTGCCACTCGGGCGAACCCCACCGGGGAGCTGTTTTTT; CDR3aa: CATRANPTGELFF
v_gene: TRBV7-2; abundance: NA; j_gene: TRBJ2-6; d_gene: NA; CDR3nt: TGTGCCAGCAGCACCTACAGCTCTGGGGCCAACGTCCCGACTTTC; CDR3aa: CASSTYSSGANVPTF
v_gene: TRBV20-1; abundance: once; j_gene: TRBJ2-3; d_gene: NA; CDR3nt: TGCAGTGCCCTTCACTTCACAGATACGCAGTATTTT; CDR3aa: CSALHFTDTQYF
v_gene: TRBV3-1; abundance: NA; j_gene: TRBJ1-4; d_gene: TRBD1; CDR3nt: TGTGCCAGCAGCCGAGAGGGGGCAATAGGTGAAAAACTGTTTTTT; CDR3aa: CASSREGAIGEKLFF
v_gene: TRBV29-1; abundance: few; j_gene: TRBJ1-2; d_gene: NA; CDR3nt: TGCAGCGTTGAAAAGGACCCTACCGGCCCGGAAGGCTACACCTTC; CDR3aa: CSVEKDPTGPEGYTF
v_gene: TRBV27; abundance: few; j_gene: TRBJ1-5; d_gene: NA; CDR3nt: TGTGCCAGCACCTGGCTAAGGAGGGACAGCAATCAGCCCCAGCATTTT; CDR3aa: CASTWLRRDSNQPQHF
v_gene: TRBV18; abundance: NA; j_gene: TRBJ1-5; d_gene: NA; CDR3nt: TGTGCCAGCTCACCAGGCGGAAGCAATCAGCCCCCGCATTTT; CDR3aa: CASSPGGSNQPPHF
v_gene: TRBV10-2; abundance: NA; j_gene: TRBJ2-5; d_gene: NA; CDR3nt: TGCGCCAGCAGTGAGACTACAGGGCGTCGAGAGACCCAGTACTTC; CDR3aa: CASSETTGRRETQYF
v_gene: TRBV3-1; abundance: NA; j_gene: TRBJ2-7; d_gene: TRBD1; CDR3nt: TGTGCCAGCAGCCAAGGGTCCCTCGGACAGGGTTACTACGAGCAGTACTTC; CDR3aa: CASSQGSLGQGYYEQYF
v_gene: TRBV4-1; abundance: NA; j_gene: TRBJ2-1; d_gene: TRBD2; CDR3nt: TGCGCCAGCAGCCAAGATTCGGGAGGTGAGCAGTTCTTC; CDR3aa: CASSQDSGGEQFF
v_gene: TRBV20-1; abundance: NA; j_gene: TRBJ2-3; d_gene: TRBD2; CDR3nt: TGCAGTGCTAGCAGCCCCTCGAGCCAGACTAGCGGAACCACAGATACGCAGTATTTT; CDR3aa: CSASSPSSQTSGTTDTQYF
v_gene: TRBV6-6; abundance: NA; j_gene: TRBJ1-5; d_gene: NA; CDR3nt: TGTGCCAGCAGCTATCGGGGGGGTGGCCAGCCCCAGCATTTT; CDR3aa: CASSYRGGGQPQHF
v_gene: TRBV10-3; abundance: NA; j_gene: TRBJ2-3; d_gene: NA; CDR3nt: TGTGCCATCAGTGAAGTTCGGGCAGATACGCAGTATTTT; CDR3aa: CAISEVRADTQYF
v_gene: TRBV10-3; abundance: few; j_gene: TRBJ2-5; d_gene: NA; CDR3nt: TGTGCCATCAGTGAGTCCCCCGGGCAGGGAGGAGAGACCCAGTACTTC; CDR3aa: CAISESPGQGGETQYF
v_gene: TRBV4-3; abundance: NA; j_gene: TRBJ2-7; d_gene: NA; CDR3nt: TGCGCCAGCAGTAGGGTCGTCTTCCACGAGCAGTACTTC; CDR3aa: CASSRVVFHEQYF
v_gene: TRBV27; abundance: NA; j_gene: TRBJ2-7; d_gene: TRBD1; CDR3nt: TGTGCCAGCAGAATAGCCGGGACAGGTAACTACGAGCAGTACTTC; CDR3aa: CASRIAGTGNYEQYF
v_gene: TRBV10-3; abundance: NA; j_gene: TRBJ2-6; d_gene: TRBD1; CDR3nt: TGTGCCATCTTGGGACAGGGGGCGCCCGGGGCCAACGTCCTGACTTTC; CDR3aa: CAILGQGAPGANVLTF
v_gene: TRBV4-2; abundance: NA; j_gene: TRBJ2-1; d_gene: NA; CDR3nt: TGTGCCAGCAGCCACCGCAACCTGGGGCTAGCGCAGTTCTTC; CDR3aa: CASSHRNLGLAQFF
v_gene: TRBV5-1; abundance: NA; j_gene: TRBJ2-5; d_gene: TRBD1; CDR3nt: TGCGCCAGCAGCCTCGGACAGGGACGAGCGACCCAGTACTTC; CDR3aa: CASSLGQGRATQYF
v_gene: TRBV7-3; abundance: few; j_gene: TRBJ2-7; d_gene: NA; CDR3nt: TGTGCCAGCAGCTTAGGTGGGGGTGCACAGCAGTACTTC; CDR3aa: CASSLGGGAQQYF
v_gene: TRBV12-3/TRBV12-4; abundance: NA; j_gene: TRBJ1-6; d_gene: NA; CDR3nt: TGTGCCAGCAGCGCCGGTGGGCTCAGGGATTCACCCCTCCACTTT; CDR3aa: CASSAGGLRDSPLHF
v_gene: TRBV29-1; abundance: NA; j_gene: TRBJ2-5; d_gene: NA; CDR3nt: TGCAGCGCGACAGGACCGGGGGAGACCCAGTACTTC; CDR3aa: CSATGPGETQYF